Following are 15 T cell receptor beta chains from one sample sequenced in a study of T cell changes during pregnancy in multiple sclerosis. Generated by immunoSEQ multiplex PCR, the TCRdb table keeps only in-frame clones and is missing some. The table lists 39,000 or so clones, about 91% of them singletons. The specimen was CD8+ T cells from peripheral blood mononuclear cells, collected after pregnancy. Receptor source: a female donor with multiple sclerosis, enrolled in a pregnancy study.

This clone is medium-sized by share. The chain uses TRBV14 and TRBJ2-7; 8 bases match TRBD1. J gave up 5 bases and V 5 bases, and 5 bases lay outside the gene matches. CDR1 SGHDN and CDR2 FVKESK come from the germline V gene. The length of the CDR3 is 13 residues. CDR3 in DNA: TGTGCCAGCAGCATAGACAGGGGCCACGAGCAGTACTTC. It is translated as CASSIDRGHEQYF.

The rearrangement joins TRBV27 to TRBJ2-3, with 7 bases matching TRBD2. This CDR3 spans 15 amino acids. Germline values: CDR1 MNHEY, CDR2 SMNVEV (reference sequence). J was trimmed by 1 base and V by 3 bases; bases with no gene match: 4. Here the CDR3 DNA reads TGTGCCAGCAGTTTCGGCGGGAGAGGCACAGATACGCAGTATTTT. Its protein is CASSFGGRGTDTQYF.

This chain joins TRBV13 and TRBJ1-5, with 7 bases that match TRBD1. The V segment lost 5 bases and the J segment 5 bases; nucleotides outside the gene matches: 6. Germline lookup yields CDR1 PRHDT and CDR2 FYEKMQ (reference sequence). The CDR3 runs 14 residues. CDR3 loop: CASSATGVDQPQHF. DNA of the CDR3: TGTGCCAGCAGCGCCACAGGGGTGGATCAGCCCCAGCATTTT. Using reference TRBV13 and TRBJ1-5 for the parts outside the CDR3, the full variable domain is AAGVIQSPRHLIKEKRETATLKCYPIPRHDTVYWYQQGPGQDPQFLISFYEKMQSDKGSIPDRFSAQQFSDYHSELNMSSLELGDSALYFCASSATGVDQPQHFGDGTRLSIL.

The chain combines TRBV5-4 with TRBJ2-1; TRBD1 might be the D (5 bases). This CDR3 has 14 amino acids. Germline lookup yields CDR1 SGHNT and CDR2 YYREEE (reference sequence). Trimming pared 0 bases from V and 9 bases from J, leaving 13 bases between. The CDR3 DNA is TGTGCCAGCAGCTTGGGGCAGGGTAGGGGTGAGCAGTTCTTC. Residues: CASSLGQGRGEQFF.

This clone was counted a single time. The chain employs TRBV7-9 and TRBJ2-1, with D maybe TRBD2 (5 bases). Germline CDR1 is SEHNR and CDR2 is FQNEAQ (reference sequence). The V and J ends lost 6 bases and 5 bases respectively, with 11 bases between them. The CDR3 is 13 residues long. This chain's CDR3 is CASSSRANNEQFF. The CDR3 bases are TGTGCCAGCAGTTCGAGGGCCAACAATGAGCAGTTCTTC.

This chain links TRBV4-1 with TRBJ2-5; 9 bases are shared with TRBD1. Losses at the gene ends were 4 bases for V and 4 bases for J; bases not matched to a gene: 10. CDR1 is MGHRA and CDR2 is YSYEKL in the germline V gene. The CDR3 is 16 amino acids. The CDR3 nucleotides are TGCGCCAGCAGCCGTCTGGGACAGGGCCCACGAGAGACCCAGTACTTC. Translation: CASSRLGQGPRETQYF.

V usage is TRBV7-8 and J usage is TRBJ2-1; 7 bases match TRBD2. Trimming removed 5 bases from V and 5 bases from J; junction bases left unmatched: 12. Germline V gives CDR1 SGHVS, CDR2 FQNEAQ. This CDR3 is 16 amino acids long. Here the CDR3 DNA reads TGTGCCAGCAGCCGGGGGGTCGAGTCAGGAAACAATGAGCAGTTCTTC. Encoded protein: CASSRGVESGNNEQFF.

This chain connects TRBV9 to TRBJ1-5, with D possibly matching TRBD1 (5 bases). With 0 bases removed from V and 4 bases from J, the gap between germline ends came to 11 bases. Germline CDR1 SGDLS, CDR2 YYNGEE. This CDR3 contains 15 residues. The DNA of the CDR3 is TGTGCCAGCAGCGTAGGGGGGGGACCTAATCAGCCCCAGCATTTT. It yields the protein CASSVGGGPNQPQHF. Full variable domain (rest looked up from reference TRBV9 and TRBJ1-5): DSGVTQTPKHLITATGQRVTLRCSPRSGDLSVYWYQQSLDQGLQFLIQYYNGEERAKGNILERFSAQQFPDLHSELNLSSLELGDSALYFCASSVGGGPNQPQHFGDGTRLSIL.

The chain has TRBV6-5 and TRBJ1-5, with TRBD1 matching 7 bases. This CDR3 comprises 13 residues. Germline V gene data show CDR1 as MNHEY and CDR2 as SVGAGI. Losses at the gene ends were 8 bases for V and 7 bases for J; bases not matched to a gene: 8. DNA for the CDR3: TGTGCCAGCGCACAGGGGACGAGACAGCCCCAGCATTTT. It is translated as CASAQGTRQPQHF.

The genes are TRBV9 and TRBJ1-2; D remains unclear. Germline V gene data show CDR1 as SGDLS and CDR2 as YYNGEE. This CDR3 comprises 13 residues. Trimming removed 7 bases at V and 1 base at J, with 11 bases between. CDR3 nucleotides: TGTGCCAGCGACGGCGGAGGTAACTATGGCTACACCTTC. Protein product: CASDGGGNYGYTF.

This rearrangement joins TRBV30 to TRBJ2-1; 11 bases agree with TRBD2. This CDR3 has 18 residues. Trimming cost V 7 bases and J 5 bases; bases outside gene matches: 19. Germline assignment: CDR1 GTSNPN and CDR2 SVGIG (reference sequence). CDR3 protein: CAFSIRGTGTSGNNEQFF. Written as DNA, the CDR3 is TGTGCCTTTTCAATCCGGGGAACCGGGACTAGCGGAAACAATGAGCAGTTCTTC.

The J gene is TRBJ2-1, the V gene TRBV4-1; D is undetermined. The CDR3 is made up of 12 amino acids. The V gene's germline CDR1 is MGHRA and CDR2 YSYEKL. Trimming stripped 8 bases from V and 0 bases from J, with 5 bases between. The CDR3 is CASASSYNEQFF. The DNA for the CDR3 is TGCGCCAGCGCTAGCTCCTACAATGAGCAGTTCTTC.

The chain combines TRBV5-4 with TRBJ1-2, with TRBD1 matching over 7 bases. Per germline, CDR1 SGHNT and CDR2 YYREEE (reference sequence). The CDR3 extends over 15 amino acids. Trimming removed 6 bases from V and 7 bases from J; junction bases left unmatched: 15. The CDR3 nucleotides are TGTGCCAGCACCAAAAGAAGAACAGGGGATTCTGGCTACACCTTC. It is translated as CASTKRRTGDSGYTF.

CDR3 DNA: TGTGCCAGCAGTCCCACTAGCGGGAGTTGGTACGAGCAGTACTTC. Translated: CASSPTSGSWYEQYF. The chain employs TRBV6-1 and TRBJ2-7, with 11 bases that match TRBD2. Trimming cost V 5 bases and J 4 bases; bases outside gene matches: 7. Per germline, CDR1 MNHNS and CDR2 SASEGT. CDR3 length: 15 residues.

The rearrangement links TRBV27 to TRBJ2-3, with D unclear. Germline V gene data show CDR1 as MNHEY and CDR2 as SMNVEV (reference sequence). The CDR3 has 13 residues. Trimming pared 0 bases from V and 1 base from J, leaving 2 bases between. The CDR3 bases are TGTGCCAGCAGTTTATCCGGCACAGATACGCAGTATTTT. Amino acid sequence: CASSLSGTDTQYF.